The rows below give T cell receptor beta chains drawn from one sample of a study of cytomegalovirus exposure and HLA in healthy donors. Sequencing was performed with immunoSEQ multiplex PCR; in TCRdb, only in-frame clones are kept and a portion is missing. Recorded here are tens of thousands of clones; the top ten clones represent about 0.6%. The sample taken for sequencing was PBMCs. The source is a man aged 50-59 years in good health and CMV-seronegative. The CDR3 runs from the conserved cysteine through the conserved F or W. A D gene is named only where the DNA matches it firmly.

V gene	J gene	D gene	CDR3 DNA	CDR3 protein
TRBV7-8	TRBJ2-3	-	TGTGCCAGCAGCTTGGGACAACCTAGCACAGATACGCAGTATTTT	CASSLGQPSTDTQYF
TRBV4-1	TRBJ2-1	TRBD2	TGCGCCAGCAGGGGACTAGGTCTTCATGAGCAGTTCTTC	CASRGLGLHEQFF
TRBV9	TRBJ2-7	-	TGTGCCAGCAGCGATGGGACGGGAGCCTACGAGCAGTACTTC	CASSDGTGAYEQYF
TRBV10-3	TRBJ1-2	-	TGTGCCACCAATCGGGGTGGCGTTGCTAACTATGGCTACACCTTC	CATNRGGVANYGYTF
TRBV30	TRBJ1-4	-	TGTGCCTGGAGTGTGGGGACATCAAATGAAAAACTGTTTTTT	CAWSVGTSNEKLFF
TRBV4-1	TRBJ1-1	-	TGCGCCAGCAGCCAAGCCGGAGTGAACACTGAAGCTTTCTTT	CASSQAGVNTEAFF
TRBV6-5	TRBJ2-4	-	TGTGCCAGCAGTTCCCTGTCCCTAGCCAAAAACATTCAGTACTTC	CASSSLSLAKNIQYF
TRBV12-2	TRBJ2-3	-	TGTGCAAGTCGCTTATCCCGGAGGGTTGGCACAGATACGCAGTATTTT	CASRLSRRVGTDTQYF
TRBV7-2	TRBJ1-1	-	TGTGCCAGCAGCCTCTCCGGGGTCAGGGGCACTGAAGCTTTCTTT	CASSLSGVRGTEAFF
TRBV6-1	TRBJ2-7	TRBD1	TGTGCCACGGAGGGACAGGCCTACGAGCAGTACTTC	CATEGQAYEQYF
TRBV10-3	TRBJ1-6	-	TGTGCCATCAGGAGCGGTCGGGATAATTCACCCCTCCACTTT	CAIRSGRDNSPLHF
TRBV19	TRBJ2-5	-	TGTGCCAGTAGTGCTAGCTTAGGCCAAGAGACCCAGTACTTC	CASSASLGQETQYF
TRBV7-6	TRBJ1-6	-	TGTGCCAGCAGCTTATTCGGGAATTCACCCCTCCACTTT	CASSLFGNSPLHF
TRBV7-9	TRBJ1-1	-	TGTGCCAGCAGCTCCTCGAATCGACAGTTGAACACTGAAGCTTTCTTT	CASSSSNRQLNTEAFF
TRBV7-8	TRBJ1-2	TRBD1	TGTGCCAGCAGCCCAGACAGGGGACCAAACTATGGCTACACCTTC	CASSPDRGPNYGYTF
TRBV25-1	TRBJ1-4	TRBD1	TGTGCCAGCAAGGGACAGGTTTTGGAAAAACTGTTTTTT	CASKGQVLEKLFF
TRBV28	TRBJ2-7	-	TGTGCCAGCAGTTTATCTCCAGGTACCTGCGAGCAGTACTTC	CASSLSPGTCEQYF
TRBV5-6	TRBJ2-7	TRBD1	TGTGCCAGCAGCCCCGGGACAGGGGACAGCGAGCAGTACTTC	CASSPGTGDSEQYF
TRBV5-1	TRBJ2-5	-	TGCGCCAGCAGCCTTGGTGGCAGCCAAGAGACCCAGTACTTC	CASSLGGSQETQYF
TRBV30	TRBJ2-3	-	TGTGCCTGGACCATACTTGGACACTTGAGAAGCACAGATACGCAGTATTTT	CAWTILGHLRSTDTQYF
TRBV9	TRBJ2-3	TRBD1	TGTGCCAGCAGCGTAGTTGACGGGACAGGGTTCACAGATACGCAGTATTTT	CASSVVDGTGFTDTQYF
TRBV19	TRBJ1-2	-	TGTGCCACCAAGACCGGGACTTCCCTTGGGGCTGGCTACACCTTC	CATKTGTSLGAGYTF
TRBV29-1	TRBJ1-2	-	TGCAGCGTTGAGGGCAGAGGGAGCTCTAACTATGGCTACACCTTC	CSVEGRGSSNYGYTF
TRBV4-1	TRBJ1-1	TRBD1	TGCGCCAGCAGCCAAGACCACCGGACAGGGGGGACTGAAGCTTTCTTT	CASSQDHRTGGTEAFF
TRBV6-5	TRBJ2-5	-	TGTGCCAGCAGATCACAGGGCGGCGGGAGAGAGACCCAGTACTTC	CASRSQGGGRETQYF
TRBV6-1	TRBJ1-2	-	TGTGCCAGCAGTGAAAGACAGTATGGCTACACCTTC	CASSERQYGYTF
TRBV15	TRBJ2-1	TRBD2	TGTGCCACCAGCTGGGGACTAGCGGGGGTTCGGTTCTTC	CATSWGLAGVRFF
TRBV28	TRBJ2-1	-	TGTGCCAGTTCACAGGGTTACGAGCAGTTCTTC	CASSQGYEQFF
TRBV11-1	TRBJ1-2	-	TGTGCCAGCAGCTTCCGTACGCTATTTAACTATGGCTACACCTTC	CASSFRTLFNYGYTF
TRBV18	TRBJ2-1	TRBD2	TGTGCCAGCTCAGATAGCGGGGGGGCGCTTGAGCAGTTCTTC	CASSDSGGALEQFF
TRBV5-4	TRBJ1-1	-	TGTGCCAGCAGCTTGGCCGGGTTAAGCATGAACACTGAAGCTTTCTTT	CASSLAGLSMNTEAFF
TRBV5-4	TRBJ2-3	-	TGTGCCAGCAGCAAGGGACTCCCCACAGATACGCAGTATTTT	CASSKGLPTDTQYF
TRBV9	TRBJ2-5	-	TGTGCCAGCAGCGTTAACAGGGACGAGACCCAGTACTTC	CASSVNRDETQYF
TRBV29-1	TRBJ2-5	-	TGCAGCGTTGAAGGGTGGACAGTCCAAGAGACCCAGTACTTC	CSVEGWTVQETQYF
TRBV11-2	TRBJ2-7	TRBD1	TGTGCCAGCACTCAGACAGGGGTCGAGCAGTACTTC	CASTQTGVEQYF
TRBV6-1	TRBJ2-7	TRBD1	TGTGCCAGCATGAGGACAGGGGGCACCGAGCAGTACTTC	CASMRTGGTEQYF
TRBV28	TRBJ2-5	TRBD2	TGTGCCAGCAGTTTTTCGGGGGGACAAGAGACCCAGTACTTC	CASSFSGGQETQYF
TRBV12-5	TRBJ1-1	-	TGTGCTAGTGGTTTTGGGGGGGCCGGTGAAGCTTTCTTT	CASGFGGAGEAFF
TRBV6-6	TRBJ1-3	-	TGTGCCAGCAGCCGCGGTTTGGGAAACACCATATATTTT	CASSRGLGNTIYF
TRBV5-4	TRBJ1-4	TRBD1	TGTGCCAGCAGCTCCACAGGGGAGGATGAAAAACTGTTTTTT	CASSSTGEDEKLFF
TRBV5-1	TRBJ1-1	TRBD1	TGCGCCAGCAGCTTGGACGGGGACAGGGTATGGACTGAAGCTTTCTTT	CASSLDGDRVWTEAFF
TRBV5-1	TRBJ1-1	TRBD1	TGCGCCAGTGCGCGGACAGGGGGCGCGGGGACTGAAGCTTTCTTT	CASARTGGAGTEAFF
TRBV4-1	TRBJ2-1	TRBD2	TGCGCCAGCAGCCGTGGGGTTTCTAGCGGGCCGGTCAATTCCCACAATGAGCAGTTCTTC	CASSRGVSSGPVNSHNEQFF
TRBV10-3	TRBJ2-7	-	TGTGCCATCAGTGCCTTACAGGGCTACGAGCAGTACTTC	CAISALQGYEQYF
TRBV19	TRBJ2-7	-	TGTGCCAGTAGGCAGGACAGTTGGTCCGAGCAGTACTTC	CASRQDSWSEQYF